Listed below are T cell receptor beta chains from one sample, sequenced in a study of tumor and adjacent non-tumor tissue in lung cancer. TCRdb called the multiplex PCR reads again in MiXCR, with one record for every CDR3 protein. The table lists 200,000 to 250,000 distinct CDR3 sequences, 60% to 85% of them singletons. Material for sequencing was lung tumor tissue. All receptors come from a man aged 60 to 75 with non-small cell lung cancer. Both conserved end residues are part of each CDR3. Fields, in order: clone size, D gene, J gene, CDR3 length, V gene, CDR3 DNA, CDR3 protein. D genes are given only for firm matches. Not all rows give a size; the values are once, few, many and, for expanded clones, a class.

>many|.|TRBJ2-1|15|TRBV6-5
TGTGCCAGCAGTTACTCTGGGGGAGTGGGTAATGAGCAGTTCTTC
CASSYSGGVGNEQFF
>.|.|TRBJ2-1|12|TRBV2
TGTGCCAGCAGTACTGACAGCTCTGAGCAGTTCTTC
CASSTDSSEQFF
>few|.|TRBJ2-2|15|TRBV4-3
TGCGCCAGCAGCCAAGATAGAGGAAACACCGGGGAGCTGTTTTTT
CASSQDRGNTGELFF
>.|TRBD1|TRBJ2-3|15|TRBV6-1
TGTGTCAGCAGTGCAGGGACAGGTTTTGGAGATACGCAGTATTTT
CVSSAGTGFGDTQYF
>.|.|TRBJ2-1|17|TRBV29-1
TGCAGCGTTGAAGATCACACCCGGGGTCAAAGCTCCTACGAGCAGTTCTTC
CSVEDHTRGQSSYEQFF
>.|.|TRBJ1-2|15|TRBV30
TGTGCCTGGAGTGTACCGGGGTCCTCTGAGAATGGCTACACCTTC
CAWSVPGSSENGYTF
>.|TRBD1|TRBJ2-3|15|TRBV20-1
TGCAGTGCTGGGGACAGGGGGAAGGGCACAGATATGCAGTATTTT
CSAGDRGKGTDMQYF
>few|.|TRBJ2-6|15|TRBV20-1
TGCAGTGCCCCCCAAGGGGCGCTTGGGGCCAACGTCCTGACTTTC
CSAPQGALGANVLTF
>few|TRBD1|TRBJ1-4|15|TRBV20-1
TGCAGTGCCCAGGACAGGGGGCAATCTAATGAAAAACTGTTTTTT
CSAQDRGQSNEKLFF
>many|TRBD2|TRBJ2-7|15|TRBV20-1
TGCAGTGCTAGTGCTCGGACCCCCGGGGGGGACGAGCAGTACTTC
CSASARTPGGDEQYF
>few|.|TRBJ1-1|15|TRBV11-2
TGTGCCAGCAGCTTAGATCCCGGACAGTTTACTGAAGCTTTCTTT
CASSLDPGQFTEAFF
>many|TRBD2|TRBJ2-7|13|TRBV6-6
TGTGCCACCGGAGCGGGAGGGCCGGACGAGCAGTACTTC
CATGAGGPDEQYF
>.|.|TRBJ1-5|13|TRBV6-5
TGTGCCAGTAAACGAACGATCGATCAGCCCCAGCATTTT
CASKRTIDQPQHF
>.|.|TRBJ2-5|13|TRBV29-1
TGCAGCGTTGAAGAATCCCGCGGCGAGACCCAGTACTTC
CSVEESRGETQYF